These 28 T cell receptor beta chains came from one sample sequenced in a study of Graves' ophthalmopathy and Graves' hyperthyroidism. The sequenced template was RNA, covering the TCR beta CDR3 region. The authors performed first-round RT-PCR with HTBI primers and then a second-round multiplex PCR. TCRdb analysed the multiplex PCR reads with MiXCR anew, one entry per CDR3 protein. The data contain around 520,000 distinct CDR3 sequences, approximately 37% of them singletons. The material sequenced was peripheral blood or thyroid tissue (not recorded which). The receptors derive from an adult man with Graves' hyperthyroidism.

The chain carries TRBV29-1 and TRBJ2-7; TRBD1 matches at 9 bases. V trimming: 7 bases; J trimming: 0 bases; junction bases outside the gene matches: 7. Germline lookup yields CDR1 SQVTM and CDR2 ANQGSEA. The CDR3 is 14 amino acids. As DNA, the CDR3 is TGCAGCGGACTGGGACAGGGAAGCTCCTACGAGCAGTACTTC. It encodes CSGLGQGSSYEQYF.

This chain links TRBV7-8 with TRBJ1-1; no clear D gene. The CDR3 length is 17 residues. Trimming cost V 1 base and J 1 base, with 16 bases left between them. CDR1 is SGHVS and CDR2 is FQNEAQ in the germline V gene. The CDR3 DNA sequence: TGTGCCAGCAGCTTAGTTGCGGGCCCTAGAACGAACACTGAAGCTTTCTTT. It is translated as CASSLVAGPRTNTEAFF.

V usage is TRBV7-2 and J usage is TRBJ1-4; TRBD1 might be the D (6 bases). V was pared by 0 bases and J by 1 base, with 6 bases between. The CDR3 loop spans 15 amino acids. CDR1 SGHTA and CDR2 FQGNSA come from the germline V gene. The CDR3 protein is CASSLATGTNEKLFF. DNA of the CDR3: TGTGCCAGCAGCTTAGCGACAGGAACTAATGAAAAACTGTTTTTT.

The chain combines TRBV27 with TRBJ1-5, with 7 bases that match TRBD1. CDR3 size: 16 residues. Germline CDR1 MNHEY, CDR2 SMNVEV (reference sequence). J was trimmed by 0 bases and V by 3 bases; bases with no gene match: 5. This CDR3 is CASSLLGQVSNQPQHF. In DNA form, the CDR3 reads TGTGCCAGCAGTTTGCTCGGACAGGTTAGCAATCAGCCCCAGCATTTT.

This clonotype appeared many times. The chain uses TRBV20-1 and TRBJ1-4; 8 bases are shared with TRBD1. V dropped 0 bases and J dropped 7; count of bases not matched to a gene: 7. The CDR3 has 15 residues. Germline V lookup: CDR1 DFQATT, CDR2 SNEGSKA (reference sequence). The CDR3 loop reads CSARDLGQGGEKLFF. CDR3 DNA: TGCAGTGCTAGAGATCTCGGACAGGGAGGTGAAAAACTGTTTTTT.

This clonotype appeared a few times. The genes are TRBV30 and TRBJ1-2, with a weak D call TRBD1 (5 bases). The CDR3 runs to 13 residues. The germline V and J ends were trimmed by 5 bases and 5 bases, with 15 bases remaining between them. Germline values: CDR1 GTSNPN, CDR2 SVGIG (reference sequence). For the CDR3, the DNA is TGTGCCTGGGGCTTGGGACCCCTATATGGCTACACCTTC. This sequence encodes CAWGLGPLYGYTF.

The chain has TRBV5-4 and TRBJ2-7; D assignment may be TRBD1 or TRBD2 (5 bases each). CDR1 and CDR2 from the germline V gene are SGHNT and YYREEE (reference sequence). The CDR3 is 17 residues long. The germline V and J ends were trimmed by 0 bases and 9 bases, with 25 bases remaining between them. In DNA, the CDR3 is TGTGCCAGCAGCTTGGCCGGGGCAGGTTTAGGCACAGATACGCAGTACTTC. It translates to CASSLAGAGLGTDTQYF.

The gene calls are TRBV10-3 and TRBJ2-5, with TRBD2 as a possible D gene (5 bases). V was trimmed by 8 bases and J by 1 base, leaving 8 bases between them. From germline, CDR1 is ENHRY and CDR2 SYGVKD. This CDR3 has 12 amino acids. This chain's CDR3 is CAIGLSQETQYF. As DNA, the CDR3 is TGTGCCATCGGACTGAGCCAAGAGACCCAGTACTTC.

The CDR3 region is CASSLSASGAAGEQYF. The CDR3 bases are TGTGCCAGCAGTTTATCGGCTAGCGGGGCCGCTGGCGAGCAGTACTTC. The chain couples TRBV27 to TRBJ2-7, with 9 bases lining up with TRBD2. This CDR3 has 16 residues. V lost 0 bases and J lost 6; bases outside the gene matches: 9. From germline, CDR1 is MNHEY and CDR2 SMNVEV (reference sequence).

In the case of this clonotype: With a much larger clone just one base away, this may be a read error. The gene calls are TRBV9 and TRBJ2-2, with 7 bases matching TRBD2. The germline gives CDR1 SGDLS, CDR2 YYNGEE. The CDR3 extends over 16 amino acids. Trimming took 3 bases from V and 5 from J; bases not matched to a gene: 10. For the CDR3, the DNA is TGTGCCAGCAGCGCCCGGACTGGCGGGAGAACCGGGGAGCTGTTTTTT. Its translation is CASSARTGGRTGELFF.

This chain connects TRBV12-3 or TRBV12-4 to TRBJ2-5, with D tentatively TRBD1 or TRBD2 (5 bases each). V lost 6 bases to trimming and J lost 2 bases, with 16 bases between them. The CDR3 is 15 amino acids. The DNA of the CDR3 is TGTGCCAGCAGGACGGCAACCGGGACGCAAGAGACCCAGTACTTC. It encodes CASRTATGTQETQYF.

V gene TRBV7-2 combines with J gene TRBJ2-2, with 8 nucleotides matching TRBD2. Germline V gene lookup returns CDR1 SGHTA and CDR2 FQGNSA. The CDR3 covers 14 residues. V dropped 6 bases and J dropped 3; count of bases not matched to a gene: 3. CDR3 DNA sequence: TGTGCCAGCAGTCGACTAGCGTACACCGGGGAGCTGTTTTTT. It yields the protein CASSRLAYTGELFF.

The sample holds many counts of this clonotype. The J gene is TRBJ1-1, the V gene TRBV19; a possible D gene is TRBD1 (5 bases). Germline values: CDR1 LNHDA, CDR2 SQIVND (reference sequence). The V and J ends lost 3 bases and 0 bases respectively, with 8 bases between them. The CDR3 length is 14 residues. The CDR3 DNA reads as TGTGCCAGTAGTATGGGGCCCATGAACACTGAAGCTTTCTTT. Its protein product is CASSMGPMNTEAFF.

This clonotype was counted at least ten times. This rearrangement joins TRBV4-1 to TRBJ1-1; D not certain. From germline, CDR1 is MGHRA and CDR2 YSYEKL. The CDR3 is 15 residues long. The V end was cut by 0 bases, the J end by 1 base, with 9 bases between. The DNA for the CDR3 is TGCGCCAGCAGCCAAGATCTAGGGCGGAACACTGAAGCTTTCTTT. Protein sequence: CASSQDLGRNTEAFF.

To note about this clonotype: Given a much more abundant clone one base away, this may be a read error. In this CDR3 the conserved last residue, phenylalanine or tryptophan, is missing, so a read error is likely. The chain has TRBV13 and TRBJ2-7, with D tentatively TRBD1 (6 bases). This CDR3 has 12 residues. Germline CDR1 and CDR2: PRHDT and FYEKMQ (reference sequence). V lost 5 bases and J 3 bases, leaving 8 bases between the germline ends. The CDR3 here is CASSADSYEQYL. In DNA, the CDR3 is TGTGCCAGCAGCGCGGACAGCTACGAGCAGTACCTC.

The V call is TRBV10-3, the J call TRBJ2-5; 11 nucleotides align to TRBD2. J gave up 0 bases and V 10 bases, and 7 bases lay outside the gene matches. The V gene's germline CDR1 is ENHRY and CDR2 SYGVKD. CDR3 length: 15 amino acids. As DNA, the CDR3 is TGTGCCAGCAGCGAGGGACTAGCGGACCAAGAGACCCAGTACTTC. Protein sequence: CASSEGLADQETQYF.

This chain joins TRBV7-2 and TRBJ2-1; 10 positions agree with TRBD2. The J segment lost 7 bases and the V segment lost 5 bases, leaving 17 bases of the junction unmatched. Germline V gives CDR1 SGHTA, CDR2 FQGNSA. The CDR3 length is 18 residues. CDR3 DNA: TGTGCCAGCAGCCCGAGTACTACCGGACTAGCGGCGGGAAATGAGCAGTTCTTC. It yields the protein CASSPSTTGLAAGNEQFF. The whole variable domain, remainder taken from reference TRBV7-2 and TRBJ2-1, is GAGVSQSPSNKVTEKGKDVELRCDPISGHTALYWYRQSLGQGLEFLIYFQGNSAPDKSGLPSDRFSAERTGGSVSTLTIQRTQQEDSAVYLCASSPSTTGLAAGNEQFFGPGTRLTVL.

The V call is TRBV7-9, the J call TRBJ1-5, with D unclear. CDR3 length equals 15 residues. Germline V gene data show CDR1 as SEHNR and CDR2 as FQNEAQ (reference sequence). The V end was cut by 1 base, the J end by 1 base, with 8 bases between. CDR3 amino acids: CASSLGGESNQPQHF. Here the CDR3 DNA reads TGTGCCAGCAGCTTAGGCGGGGAAAGCAATCAGCCCCAGCATTTT.

V is TRBV7-6 and J is TRBJ2-7; 7 positions match TRBD2. Germline V lookup: CDR1 SGHVS, CDR2 FNYEAQ. The V and J ends lost 1 base and 7 bases, in that order; junction bases with no gene match: 4. The CDR3 extends over 13 amino acids. The CDR3 nucleotides are TGTGCCAGCAGCTTAGAGCGGGATATGGAGCAGTACTTC. Amino acid sequence: CASSLERDMEQYF.

This clonotype appeared many times. The rearrangement links TRBV20-1 to TRBJ1-1; a possible D gene is TRBD1 (6 bases). Per germline, CDR1 DFQATT and CDR2 SNEGSKA (reference sequence). The V and J ends lost 4 bases and 12 bases respectively, with 18 bases between them. The CDR3 runs 12 residues. CDR3 coding DNA: TGCAGTGCTACCCCAGGGGAGAGGGGCCCTTTCTTT. Translating it yields CSATPGERGPFF.

The rearrangement uses TRBV24-1 and TRBJ2-7; TRBD1 aligns across 9 bases. The CDR3 has 13 residues. Germline loops: CDR1 KGHDR, CDR2 SFDVKD. Trimming removed 2 bases from V and 12 bases from J; junction bases left unmatched: 7. In DNA form, the CDR3 reads TGTGCCACCAGTGATTCACAGGGGGCTGGGTCGTACTTC. It encodes CATSDSQGAGSYF.

V and J are TRBV30 and TRBJ1-6; tentative D call: TRBD1 (6 bases). The CDR3 is 13 residues long. Looked up from germline, CDR1 is GTSNPN and CDR2 is SVGIG (reference sequence). Trimming took off 2 bases at V and 8 bases at J, with 10 bases between the two ends. The chain's CDR3 is CAWSTGGDSPLHF. The DNA of the CDR3 is TGTGCCTGGAGTACCGGGGGCGATTCACCCCTCCACTTT.

A few counts support this clonotype. The V gene is TRBV7-9, the J gene TRBJ2-7; TRBD2 agrees at 7 bases. CDR3 length: 16 residues. Germline CDR1 SEHNR, CDR2 FQNEAQ (reference sequence). V shed 1 base and J 7 bases; nucleotides not matched to a gene: 13. In DNA form, the CDR3 reads TGTGCCAGCAGCTTAGTGGCGGCTAGCGGAACCAATGAGCAGTACTTC. The encoded protein is CASSLVAASGTNEQYF.

This rearrangement joins TRBV19 to TRBJ1-1; D is unclear. Trimming removed 6 bases from V and 1 base from J, with 15 bases in between. Germline assignment: CDR1 LNHDA and CDR2 SQIVND (reference sequence). The CDR3 length is 15 residues. Here the CDR3 reads CASSPGPTWNTEAFF. CDR3 DNA: TGTGCCAGTAGCCCCGGTCCCACGTGGAACACTGAAGCTTTCTTT. Together with reference TRBV19 and TRBJ1-1, the CDR3 gives the full variable domain: DGGITQSPKYLFRKEGQNVTLSCEQNLNHDAMYWYRQDPGQGLRLIYYSQIVNDFQKGDIAEGYSVSREKKESFPLTVTSAQKNPTAFYLCASSPGPTWNTEAFFGQGTRLTVV.

This chain links TRBV20-1 with TRBJ2-4; D possibly corresponds to TRBD2 (5 bases). This CDR3 is built from 12 residues. Per the germline V gene, CDR1 is DFQATT and CDR2 is SNEGSKA (reference sequence). Trimming left V 5 bases short and J 11 bases short, with 16 bases between. CDR3 loop: CSAGKLGLVQYF. For the CDR3, the DNA is TGCAGTGCTGGAAAACTAGGACTCGTTCAGTACTTC.

In the case of this clonotype: A much bigger clone sits one base away, suggesting this may be a read error. In this CDR3 the conserved last residue, phenylalanine or tryptophan, is missing, so a read error is likely. V and J are TRBV20-1 and TRBJ1-1; weak D call: TRBD1 (5 bases). This CDR3 spans 15 amino acids. V lost 1 base to trimming and J lost 3 bases, with 15 bases between them. The germline gives CDR1 DFQATT, CDR2 SNEGSKA (reference sequence). The CDR3 DNA reads TGCAGTGCTAGAGGGGGGTACTCGGCAGACACTGAAGCTTTCCTT. Its translation is CSARGGYSADTEAFL.

Turning to this clonotype: A read error may explain this, as a much larger clone is one base away. The chain links TRBV5-6 to TRBJ1-2, with TRBD1 identical over 10 bases. CDR3 size: 13 residues. Unmatched junction bases numbered 4, after V lost 3 bases and J lost 8 bases. Germline CDR1 and CDR2: SGHDT and YYEEEE. CDR3 sequence reads: CASSSGQGPGYTF. The CDR3 nucleotides read TGTGCCAGCAGCTCGGGACAGGGGCCCGGCTACACCTTC.

CDR3 loop: CASSLVGFGEKLFF. The CDR3 coding sequence is TGTGCCAGCAGTTTGGTGGGGTTCGGGGAAAAACTGTTTTTT. V is TRBV7-9 and J is TRBJ1-4, with unresolved D. The CDR3 covers 14 residues. Germline V lookup: CDR1 SEHNR, CDR2 FQNEAQ (reference sequence). Deletions cut 6 bases from V and 8 bases from J, with 16 bases between.